One TCR beta chain is described in this entry. No antigen is known for it. PCR primers comprised 60 Vbeta and 13 Jbeta primers. In the original processing: Later analysis identified 65 million to 80 million unique TCR beta chains, approximately 11 million shared. Measured with immunoSEQ multiplex PCR; TCRdb has only the in-frame clones, and not every one. V and J calls and clone size follow that table, whereas D and trimming were derived from the DNA. This listing includes more than 100,000 clones. This CDR3 spans 16 amino acids. CDR1 is MRHNA, CDR2 SNTAGT, per germline. J gave up 2 bases and V 6 bases, and 12 bases lay outside the gene matches. This sample was taken from a study of cytomegalovirus exposure and HLA in healthy donors. Study-wide results and limits: Earlier results showed most TCR beta V segments being productive about 90% or about 30% of the time. Rates of TCR association differed by HLA locus in a later analysis, with DRB1 highest and HLA-C lowest. Trimming of TCR beta V- and J-genes showed a link, identified in a later analysis, to a missense DCLRE1C variant.

The source material was PBMCs. This rearrangement joins TRBV6-4 to TRBJ1-1, with 7 bases aligning to TRBD1. The TCR comes from a man aged 18 to 30 in good health and CMV-seronegative. For the CDR3, the DNA is TGTGCCAGCAGAGTCGGCGCGACAGGGACTAACACTGAAGCTTTCTTT. Encoded protein: CASRVGATGTNTEAFF.